Following are 22 T cell receptor beta chains from one sample sequenced in a study of T cells in Graves' hyperthyroidism and ophthalmopathy. The source material, RNA transcripts, was used to amplify TCR beta CDR3 regions. The primer set for the first-round RT-PCR of the TCR CDR3 was HTBI. TCRdb analysed the multiplex PCR reads with MiXCR anew, one entry per CDR3 protein. The sample has about 380,000 distinct CDR3 sequences, less than 20% seen once. Source material: blood. These receptors originate from a man aged 18 to 35 with Graves' ophthalmopathy.

This clonotype occurred many times. The chain is built from TRBV3-1 and TRBJ2-7; 8 bases agree with TRBD2. The CDR3 is 17 amino acids. J was trimmed by 0 bases and V by 1 base; bases with no gene match: 8. The germline V gene encodes CDR1 LGHDT and CDR2 YNNKEL (reference sequence). In DNA form, the CDR3 reads TGTGCCAGCAGCCAAGTCGTCGGGAGGGAGACCTCCTACGAGCAGTACTTC. Its protein product is CASSQVVGRETSYEQYF.

The chain couples TRBV9 to TRBJ1-5, with 10 bases matching TRBD1. The CDR3 sequence is 16 residues long. V trimming: 3 bases; J trimming: 7 bases; junction bases outside the gene matches: 10. Germline CDR1 is SGDLS and CDR2 is YYNGEE. DNA of the CDR3: TGTGCCAGCAGCGCGTCGACAGGGGGCCTGGGGCAGCCCCAGCATTTT. The encoded protein is CASSASTGGLGQPQHF.

This clonotype showed up many times. The chain joins TRBV12-3 or TRBV12-4 to TRBJ2-7, with D hard to call. Trimming stripped 6 bases from V and 1 base from J, with 7 bases between. This CDR3 has 12 residues. The CDR3 DNA reads as TGTGCCAGCAGCTCGGCATCCTACGAGCAGTACTTC. Translated, it gives CASSSASYEQYF.

This clonotype was picked up many times. The chain recombines TRBV6-1 with TRBJ2-7; perhaps TRBD2 as D (6 bases). The CDR3 sequence is 15 residues long. V shed 5 bases and J shed 2 bases, with 16 bases lying between them. Looked up from germline, CDR1 is MNHNS and CDR2 is SASEGT. CDR3 nucleotides: TGTGCCAGCAGTTTCGCTTTAGCGGCCCCCTACGAGCAGTACTTC. Residues: CASSFALAAPYEQYF.

Many counts were recorded for this clonotype. The V gene is TRBV5-1, the J gene TRBJ2-5; D gene ambiguous. V lost 0 bases to trimming and J lost 4 bases, with 10 bases between them. The CDR3 runs 14 residues. Germline CDR1 and CDR2: SGHRS and YFSETQ. CDR3 region: CASSLERSGETQYF. Here the CDR3 DNA reads TGCGCCAGCAGCTTGGAGCGAAGTGGAGAGACCCAGTACTTC. The complete variable domain, with remaining parts taken from reference TRBV5-1 and TRBJ2-5, reads KAGVTQTPRYLIKTRGQQVTLSCSPISGHRSVSWYQQTPGQGLQFLFEYFSETQRNKGNFPGRFSGRQFSNSRSEMNVSTLELGDSALYLCASSLERSGETQYFGPGTRLLVL.

This clonotype was counted between two and nine times. The chain has TRBV4-1 and TRBJ1-1; possibly TRBD1 for D (5 bases). The CDR3 has 16 amino acids. Germline loops: CDR1 MGHRA, CDR2 YSYEKL. The V end was cut by 1 base, the J end by 7 bases, with 19 bases between. The CDR3 is CASSQGPGRTTIEAFF. As DNA, the CDR3 is TGCGCCAGCAGCCAAGGTCCGGGACGGACCACGATTGAAGCTTTCTTT.

This clonotype was detected ten times or more. This chain links TRBV27 with TRBJ2-5; D remains unclear. The CDR3 is 13 residues long. Germline CDR1 and CDR2: MNHEY and SMNVEV (reference sequence). V was shortened by 3 bases and J by 0 bases, with 5 bases between the two germline ends. Here the CDR3 reads CASSFAYQETQYF. In DNA, the CDR3 is TGTGCCAGCAGTTTCGCGTACCAAGAGACCCAGTACTTC.

This clonotype was counted many times. The gene calls are TRBV3-1 and TRBJ1-3; the match to TRBD1 covers 11 bases. Germline V gene sequence: CDR1 LGHDT, CDR2 YNNKEL (reference sequence). With 0 bases clipped from V and 6 bases from J, the junction kept 10 bases outside the gene matches. The CDR3 has 18 residues. The CDR3 nucleotides read TGTGCCAGCAGCCAAGATATATTCCGGACAGGGGGCGAAAACACCATATATTTT. It yields the protein CASSQDIFRTGGENTIYF.

This clonotype was counted a single time. The conserved phenylalanine or tryptophan is not found at the CDR3 terminus, so this likely reflects a read error. The rearrangement joins TRBV2 to TRBJ2-7; D call uncertain. CDR3 length: 14 residues. Germline lookup yields CDR1 SNHLY and CDR2 FYNNEI. Trimming pared 8 bases from V and 1 base from J, leaving 15 bases between. The CDR3 coding sequence is TGTGCCAGCGGTCTTTCAGGCAGGTCCTACGAGCAGTACCTC. This encodes CASGLSGRSYEQYL.

There are a few counts of this clonotype. The V and J genes are TRBV10-1 and TRBJ1-1; 9 bases are a match to TRBD1. The V segment lost 2 bases and the J segment 5 bases; nucleotides outside the gene matches: 6. This CDR3 has 15 residues. Per the germline V gene, CDR1 is WNHNN and CDR2 is SYGVQD (reference sequence). The CDR3 spells CASSELLGQGTEAFF. DNA of the CDR3: TGCGCCAGCAGTGAGCTTCTGGGACAGGGAACTGAAGCTTTCTTT.

The chain recombines TRBV6-2 or TRBV6-3 with TRBJ2-3; D ambiguous. CDR1 and CDR2 (germline): MNHEY, SVGEGT. CDR3 length: 14 residues. Trimming removed 6 bases from V and 0 bases from J, with 10 bases in between. This CDR3 is CASRETSSTDTQYF. CDR3 DNA: TGTGCCAGCAGGGAAACATCTAGCACAGATACGCAGTATTTT.

The chain carries TRBV7-9 and TRBJ1-4, with TRBD1 identical over 9 bases. J lost 8 bases, V lost 4 bases, and 11 bases had no gene match. The V gene's germline CDR1 is SEHNR and CDR2 FQNEAQ (reference sequence). CDR3 length: 16 residues. The CDR3 loop is CASSSRTGDFWEKLFF. The CDR3 nucleotides are TGTGCCAGCAGCTCGAGGACAGGGGACTTCTGGGAAAAACTGTTTTTT.

This clonotype was found once. This CDR3 is CASSLGVGQGRDTQYF. CDR3 bases: TGTGCCAGCAGCCTAGGGGTGGGCCAGGGCCGGGATACGCAGTATTTT. The J gene is TRBJ2-3, the V gene TRBV3-1, with a possible D match to TRBD1 (5 bases). This CDR3 comprises 16 residues. V was pared by 4 bases and J by 6 bases, with 20 bases between. Germline lookup yields CDR1 LGHDT and CDR2 YNNKEL (reference sequence).

The table lists this clonotype with a few counts. V and J are TRBV3-1 and TRBJ1-4, with unresolved D. Between the trimmed V and J ends, which lost 1 base and 12 bases, there was a span of 12 bases. This CDR3 is 13 amino acids long. Germline V gene sequence: CDR1 LGHDT, CDR2 YNNKEL (reference sequence). The CDR3 protein is CASSQVPSGELFF. CDR3 nucleotides: TGTGCCAGCAGCCAAGTTCCCTCGGGAGAACTGTTTTTT. Filled out from reference TRBV3-1 and TRBJ1-4, the complete variable domain reads DTAVSQTPKYLVTQMGNDKSIKCEQNLGHDTMYWYKQDSKKFLKIMFSYNNKELIINETVPNRFSPKSPDKAHLNLHINSLELGDSAVYFCASSQVPSGELFFGSGTQLSVL.

This clonotype was observed at least ten times. The V call is TRBV12-3 or TRBV12-4, the J call TRBJ1-6; a weak D match, TRBD1 (5 bases). V lost 3 bases to trimming and J lost 9 bases, with 18 bases between them. The CDR3 consists of 16 residues. The CDR3 loop is CASSFGAGKTGSPLHF. CDR3 in DNA: TGTGCCAGCAGTTTTGGGGCAGGGAAAACCGGTTCACCCCTCCACTTT.

The V and J genes are TRBV10-2 and TRBJ1-6; perhaps TRBD1 as D (5 bases). CDR1 WSHSY and CDR2 SAAADI come from the germline V gene. V was clipped by 10 bases and J by 5 bases, with 21 bases between them. The CDR3 runs to 16 residues. The CDR3 spells CATQTPGTSNNSPLHF. In nucleotides, the CDR3 is TGCGCCACCCAGACTCCCGGGACGTCAAATAATTCACCCCTCCACTTT.

This clonotype has a count of ten or more. The rearrangement uses TRBV10-3 and TRBJ1-2; D might be TRBD1 (6 bases). The germline CDR1 and CDR2 sequences are ENHRY and SYGVKD. The V end was cut by 6 bases, the J end by 3 bases, with 17 bases between. There are 15 residues in the CDR3. CDR3 amino acids: CAIRKQGVRDYGYTF. CDR3 DNA sequence: TGTGCCATCAGAAAACAGGGCGTCAGGGACTATGGCTACACCTTC.

The table lists this clonotype with many counts. The chain recombines TRBV2 with TRBJ1-5; 8 nucleotides line up with TRBD1. Germline V gene data show CDR1 as SNHLY and CDR2 as FYNNEI. This CDR3 region has 17 residues. V shed 5 bases and J 0 bases; nucleotides not matched to a gene: 9. The CDR3 coding sequence is TGTGCCAGCAGTTCCGGGACAGGTTGGTATAGCAATCAGCCCCAGCATTTT. This translates into CASSSGTGWYSNQPQHF.

This clonotype was seen only a few times. The chain couples TRBV4-2 to TRBJ2-1; unclear D gene. Deletions cut 0 bases from V and 0 bases from J, with 12 bases between. Germline CDR1 LGHNA, CDR2 YNFKEQ. The CDR3 covers 17 residues. The DNA for the CDR3 is TGTGCCAGCAGCCAAGAGTTGCGGAGCCCCTCCTACAATGAGCAGTTCTTC. This encodes CASSQELRSPSYNEQFF.

This clonotype was counted many times. The chain uses TRBV11-2 and TRBJ1-5, with D possibly matching TRBD1 (5 bases). Germline CDR1 SGHAT, CDR2 FQNNGV. This CDR3 has 13 residues. The ends were cut back, 5 bases at V and 5 bases at J, with 10 bases in the middle. The CDR3 loop reads CASSRGLDQPQHF. CDR3 bases: TGTGCCAGCAGCCGGGGACTTGATCAGCCCCAGCATTTT.

This clonotype occurred many times. The chain has TRBV11-2 and TRBJ2-1; D unclear. Germline V gene sequence: CDR1 SGHAT, CDR2 FQNNGV. V lost 2 bases to trimming and J lost 3 bases, with 11 bases between them. The CDR3 has 15 amino acids. The CDR3 is CASSLQGRNYNEQFF. The CDR3 DNA follows: TGTGCCAGCAGCTTACAAGGTCGGAACTACAATGAGCAGTTCTTC.

Only a few counts were recorded for this clonotype. The chain carries TRBV19 and TRBJ1-2, with D possibly TRBD1 on 5 matching bases. The CDR3 is 11 residues long. V lost 10 bases and J 6 bases, leaving 12 bases between the germline ends. Germline V gene data show CDR1 as LNHDA and CDR2 as SQIVND (reference sequence). CDR3 DNA sequence: TGTGCCACTAGAGCAGGGAATGGCTACACCTTC. This codes for CATRAGNGYTF.